These 14 T cell receptor beta chains were all obtained from the same sample, sequenced in a study of T-cell reconstitution after alpha-beta-depleted transplantation in children. The authors prepared the TCRbeta library with unique molecular identifiers. TCRdb processed the PCR reads anew with MiXCR; each CDR3 protein has one entry. The table shows just under 550,000 distinct CDR3 sequences, with around 16% occurring only once. The input for sequencing was PBMCs from the stem cell graft donor, taken from the stem cell graft. The receptors here all came from a human donor who donated a stem cell graft to a child with acute lymphoblastic leukemia.

In its sample, this clonotype was seen a few times. V is TRBV5-1 and J is TRBJ2-6; 10 bases fit TRBD1. The CDR3 extends over 21 amino acids. V dropped 1 base and J dropped 0; count of bases not matched to a gene: 13. CDR1 SGHRS and CDR2 YFSETQ come from the germline V gene. The CDR3, as DNA: TGCGCCAGCAGCTTGACGGGATCCGGACAGGGGGGACGCTCTGGGGCCAACGTCCTGACTTTC. Its protein is CASSLTGSGQGGRSGANVLTF.

The chain couples TRBV30 to TRBJ1-2, with D uncertain. V lost 2 bases and J lost 5, with 15 bases in between. This CDR3 has 14 amino acids. Germline CDR1 is GTSNPN and CDR2 is SVGIG (reference sequence). The CDR3: CAWSRNMYMYGYTF. CDR3 DNA: TGTGCCTGGAGTAGGAATATGTATATGTATGGCTACACCTTC.

This clonotype has only a few counts. The chain uses TRBV5-1 and TRBJ2-5, with 7 positions matching TRBD1. Germline-derived CDR1 and CDR2 are SGHRS and YFSETQ. CDR3 length: 12 amino acids. The trim removed 5 bases at V and 3 bases at J, leaving 1 base unmatched. CDR3 nucleotide sequence: TGCGCCAGCAGTACAGGGGAAGAGACCCAGTACTTC. It encodes CASSTGEETQYF.

This clonotype has just a few counts. This chain joins TRBV12-3 or TRBV12-4 and TRBJ1-1, with 9 nucleotides matching TRBD1. The CDR3 covers 15 residues. Trimming at V came to 5 bases and at J to 4 bases, leaving 8 bases not matched to a gene. CDR3 coding DNA: TGTGCCAGCAGTACTGGACAGGGGTATGGCACTGAAGCTTTCTTT. Its protein product is CASSTGQGYGTEAFF.

The J gene is TRBJ2-5, the V gene TRBV12-3 or TRBV12-4; 10 bases are a match to TRBD2. The CDR3 is 15 amino acids. Trimming cost V 8 bases and J 2 bases; bases outside gene matches: 8. The CDR3 loop is CASGPGLALQETQYF. CDR3 in DNA: TGTGCCAGCGGTCCGGGACTAGCGCTACAAGAGACCCAGTACTTC.

The chain couples TRBV7-1 to TRBJ1-2; a weak D match, TRBD1 (5 bases). TRBV7-1 is recorded as an ORF, its role being uncertain. There are 13 residues in the CDR3. The ends were cut back, 5 bases at V and 8 bases at J, with 15 bases in the middle. CDR3 amino acids: CASSPGTLGGYTF. The CDR3 nucleotides are TGTGCCAGCAGCCCCGGGACCTTAGGCGGCTACACCTTC.

The chain combines TRBV12-3 or TRBV12-4 with TRBJ2-3; the match to TRBD1 covers 7 bases. Trimming removed 9 bases from V and 2 bases from J; junction bases left unmatched: 8. CDR3 length equals 14 residues. CDR3 bases: TGTGCCAGTAATCTTGACAGGGCCACAGATACGCAGTATTTT. It yields the protein CASNLDRATDTQYF.

The chain uses TRBV24-1 and TRBJ2-3; 7 nucleotides align to TRBD1. V lost 9 bases, J lost 2 bases, and 4 bases stayed unmatched. The germline gives CDR1 KGHDR, CDR2 SFDVKD. The CDR3 has 13 residues. The CDR3 protein is CATGDRPTDTQYF. Written as DNA, the CDR3 is TGTGCCACCGGGGACAGACCCACAGATACGCAGTATTTT.

The gene calls are TRBV20-1 and TRBJ1-4; 9 bases map to TRBD1. Per germline, CDR1 DFQATT and CDR2 SNEGSKA (reference sequence). With 6 bases clipped from V and 6 bases from J, the junction kept 8 bases outside the gene matches. This CDR3 spans 14 amino acids. The CDR3 protein is CSANRDRVDEKLFF. In DNA, the CDR3 is TGCAGTGCAAACCGGGACAGGGTGGATGAAAAACTGTTTTTT.

The chain carries TRBV27 and TRBJ2-5; TRBD1 matches 12 bases. With 3 bases clipped from V and 5 bases from J, the junction kept 7 bases outside the gene matches. The CDR3 covers 16 residues. In germline, CDR1 is MNHEY, CDR2 SMNVEV (reference sequence). The CDR3 DNA sequence: TGTGCCAGCAGTTTTACCGGGACAGGGGGCAGTGAGACCCAGTACTTC. It yields the protein CASSFTGTGGSETQYF.

The chain couples TRBV20-1 to TRBJ2-2; 9 bases match TRBD1. This CDR3 has 14 amino acids. J gave up 3 bases and V 4 bases, and 3 bases lay outside the gene matches. The germline gives CDR1 DFQATT, CDR2 SNEGSKA (reference sequence). CDR3 sequence: CSATGTGYTGELFF. The CDR3 coding sequence is TGCAGTGCTACCGGGACAGGGTACACCGGGGAGCTGTTTTTT.

This clonotype was found a few times. This chain links TRBV27 with TRBJ1-3; 8 bases are a match to TRBD1. CDR1 is MNHEY and CDR2 is SMNVEV in the germline V gene (reference sequence). The CDR3 totals 13 residues. V lost 5 bases, J lost 4 bases, and 1 base stayed unmatched. CDR3 sequence (DNA): TGTGCCAGCAGTGACAGGGGCGGAAACACCATATATTTT. Amino acids: CASSDRGGNTIYF.

This chain links TRBV4-1 with TRBJ1-2, with 7 positions matching TRBD1. The CDR3 has 13 amino acids. V gave up 1 base and J gave up 7 bases; unmatched junction bases: 3. Germline values: CDR1 MGHRA, CDR2 YSYEKL. DNA of the CDR3: TGCGCCAGCAGCCAAGCGCGGACAGGTGGCTACACCTTC. Translated, it gives CASSQARTGGYTF.

The chain uses TRBV12-3 or TRBV12-4 and TRBJ2-1; 7 positions agree with TRBD1. The CDR3 covers 17 residues. The V and J ends lost 6 bases and 3 bases, in that order; junction bases with no gene match: 14. The CDR3 nucleotides read TGTGCCAGCAGGCCCCTACCCACAGGGGATATCTACAATGAGCAGTTCTTC. Its protein product is CASRPLPTGDIYNEQFF.